This TCR beta chain was observed in a study of cytomegalovirus exposure and HLA in healthy donors. General study findings and limits: Investigators reported over 150 TCR beta chains as tied to cytomegalovirus.

Notes on this clone: What it recognizes is unknown.

The CDR3 length is 15 residues. The J segment lost 4 bases and the V segment lost 2 bases, leaving 3 bases of the junction unmatched. Germline V CDR1 and CDR2: SGDLS, YYNGEE. Profiling relied on immunoSEQ multiplex PCR, and the TCRdb table lists in-frame clones only, not all of them. Of about 140,000 clones detected, around 88% appear once; the ten largest clones hold approximately 8.5%. Sequencing was performed on PBMCs. The clonotype comes from a woman aged 18 to 35 in good health and CMV-seropositive. The V gene is TRBV9, the J gene TRBJ1-5; 10 bases align to TRBD1. For the CDR3, the DNA is TGTGCCAGCAGCGTTGGGACAGGGGCGAATCAGCCCCAGCATTTT. Amino acids: CASSVGTGANQPQHF.